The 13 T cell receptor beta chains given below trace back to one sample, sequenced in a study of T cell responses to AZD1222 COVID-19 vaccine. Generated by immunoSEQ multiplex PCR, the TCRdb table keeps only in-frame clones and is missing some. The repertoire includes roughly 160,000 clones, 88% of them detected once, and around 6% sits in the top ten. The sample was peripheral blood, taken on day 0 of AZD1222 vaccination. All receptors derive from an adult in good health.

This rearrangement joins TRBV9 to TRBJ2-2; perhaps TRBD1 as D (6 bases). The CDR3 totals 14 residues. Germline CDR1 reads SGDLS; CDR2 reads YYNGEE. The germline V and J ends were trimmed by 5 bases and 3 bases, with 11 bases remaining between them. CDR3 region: CASRQGSDTGELFF. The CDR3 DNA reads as TGTGCCAGCAGACAGGGATCGGACACCGGGGAGCTGTTTTTT.

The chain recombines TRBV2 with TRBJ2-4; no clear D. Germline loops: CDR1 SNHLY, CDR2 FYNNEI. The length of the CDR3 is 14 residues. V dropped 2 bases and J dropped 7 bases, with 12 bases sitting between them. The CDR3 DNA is TGTGCCAGCAGTGAAAGGGCAGTGGATAACATTCAGTACTTC. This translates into CASSERAVDNIQYF.

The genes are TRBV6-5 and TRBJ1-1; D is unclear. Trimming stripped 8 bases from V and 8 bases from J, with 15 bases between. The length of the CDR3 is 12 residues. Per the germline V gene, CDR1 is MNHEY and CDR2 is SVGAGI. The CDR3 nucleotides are TGTGCCAGCCACCTTACAGAGACCGAAGCTTTCTTT. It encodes CASHLTETEAFF.

The CDR3 bases are TGTGCCAGAAGGGACGCTAACTATGGCTACACCTTC. Translation: CARRDANYGYTF. The chain has TRBV6-5 and TRBJ1-2; a weak D match, TRBD1 (5 bases). The CDR3 has 12 amino acids. V lost 9 bases and J lost 0, with 8 bases in between. Germline V CDR1 and CDR2: MNHEY, SVGAGI.

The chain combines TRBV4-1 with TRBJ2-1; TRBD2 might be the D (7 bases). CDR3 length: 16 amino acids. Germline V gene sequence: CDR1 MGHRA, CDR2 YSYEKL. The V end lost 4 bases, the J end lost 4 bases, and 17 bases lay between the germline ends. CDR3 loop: CASSPLPGGKYNEQFF. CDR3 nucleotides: TGCGCCAGCAGCCCCCTCCCGGGGGGCAAATACAATGAGCAGTTCTTC.

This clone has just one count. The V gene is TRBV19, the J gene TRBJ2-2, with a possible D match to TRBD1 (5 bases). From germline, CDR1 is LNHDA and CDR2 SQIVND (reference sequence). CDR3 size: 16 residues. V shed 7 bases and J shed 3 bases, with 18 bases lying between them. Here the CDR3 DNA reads TGTGCCAGTACCTTAGCAGGGATGGGTCACACCGGGGAGCTGTTTTTT. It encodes CASTLAGMGHTGELFF.

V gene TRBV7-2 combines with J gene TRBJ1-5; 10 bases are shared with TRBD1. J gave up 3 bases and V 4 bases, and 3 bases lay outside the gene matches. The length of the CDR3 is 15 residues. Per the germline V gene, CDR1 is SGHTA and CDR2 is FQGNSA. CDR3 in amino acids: CASSSGTGDNQPQHF. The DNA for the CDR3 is TGTGCCAGCAGCTCCGGGACAGGGGACAATCAGCCCCAGCATTTT.

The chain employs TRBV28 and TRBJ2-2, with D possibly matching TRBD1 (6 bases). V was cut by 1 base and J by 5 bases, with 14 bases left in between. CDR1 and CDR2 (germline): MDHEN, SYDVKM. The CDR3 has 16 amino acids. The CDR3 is CASSLLVSGATGELFF. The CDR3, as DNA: TGTGCCAGCAGTTTATTAGTTTCAGGGGCGACCGGGGAGCTGTTTTTT.

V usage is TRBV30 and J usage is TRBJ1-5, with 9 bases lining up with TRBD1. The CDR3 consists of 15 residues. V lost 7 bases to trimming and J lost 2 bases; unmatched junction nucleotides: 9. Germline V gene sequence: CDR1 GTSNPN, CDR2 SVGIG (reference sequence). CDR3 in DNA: TGTGCCTCTCAAGGGGGACAGGGCGGCAATCAGCCCCAGCATTTT. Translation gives CASQGGQGGNQPQHF.

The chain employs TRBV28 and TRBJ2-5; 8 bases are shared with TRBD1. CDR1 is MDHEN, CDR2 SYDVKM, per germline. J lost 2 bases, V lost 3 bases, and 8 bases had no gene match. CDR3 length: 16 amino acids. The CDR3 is CASSFPRQGAQETQYF. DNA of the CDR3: TGTGCCAGCAGTTTCCCCCGCCAGGGGGCACAAGAGACCCAGTACTTC.

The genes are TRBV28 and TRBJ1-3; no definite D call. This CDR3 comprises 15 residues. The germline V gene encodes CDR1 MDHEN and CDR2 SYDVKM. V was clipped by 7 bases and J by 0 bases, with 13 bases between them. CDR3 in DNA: TGTGCCAGCACCCCTTATCGCCTCTCTGGAAACACCATATATTTT. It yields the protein CASTPYRLSGNTIYF.

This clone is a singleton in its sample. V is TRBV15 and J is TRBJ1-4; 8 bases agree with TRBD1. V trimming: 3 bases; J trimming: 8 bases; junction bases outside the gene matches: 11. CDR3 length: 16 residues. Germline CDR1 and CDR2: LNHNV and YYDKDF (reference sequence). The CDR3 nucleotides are TGTGCCACCAGCAGGCTAGGACAGGGAGTGAACGAAAAACTGTTTTTT. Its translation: CATSRLGQGVNEKLFF.

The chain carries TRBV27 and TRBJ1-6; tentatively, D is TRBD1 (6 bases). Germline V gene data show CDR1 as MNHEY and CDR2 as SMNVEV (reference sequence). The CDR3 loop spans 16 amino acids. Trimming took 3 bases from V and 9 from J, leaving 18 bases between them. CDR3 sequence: CASSLGPQGLGSPLHF. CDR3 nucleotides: TGTGCCAGCAGTTTGGGCCCCCAGGGGCTAGGTTCACCCCTCCACTTT.